These 32 T cell receptor beta chains came from one sample sequenced in a study of OX40 agonist ivuxolimab in advanced cancers. Using immunoSEQ multiplex PCR, the repertoire was profiled, and TCRdb retains in-frame clones only, with some absent. The table has roughly 89,000 clones, around four fifths seen once. The sample in question was CD4+ or CD8+ T cells sorted from blood, obtained in a trial of the OX40 agonist ivuxolimab. The origin of the receptors is an adult with an advanced solid tumor such as melanoma, head and neck, liver or kidney cancer.

The chain joins TRBV27 to TRBJ1-1; TRBD1 might be the D (6 bases). V was clipped by 1 base and J by 2 bases, with 11 bases between them. This CDR3 region has 15 residues. The germline CDR1 and CDR2 sequences are MNHEY and SMNVEV (reference sequence). The CDR3 loop reads CASSLLPRGNTEAFF. CDR3 sequence (DNA): TGTGCCAGCAGTTTATTGCCCAGGGGTAACACTGAAGCTTTCTTT.

V usage is TRBV15 and J usage is TRBJ1-5, with 9 positions matching TRBD1. The germline V gene encodes CDR1 LNHNV and CDR2 YYDKDF (reference sequence). The CDR3 covers 16 residues. Trimming at V came to 0 bases and at J to 6 bases, leaving 6 bases not matched to a gene. CDR3 residues: CATSRDRGTGSQPQHF. The CDR3 DNA reads as TGTGCCACCAGCAGAGACCGAGGGACAGGGAGTCAGCCCCAGCATTTT.

The chain uses TRBV10-3 and TRBJ1-1, with a possible D match to TRBD1 (5 bases). There are 17 residues in the CDR3. V was clipped by 0 bases and J by 0 bases, with 14 bases between them. The V gene's germline CDR1 is ENHRY and CDR2 SYGVKD. The CDR3 DNA is TGTGCCATCAGTGAGTCGGCAGGGACCCTCATGAACACTGAAGCTTTCTTT. It specifies CAISESAGTLMNTEAFF.

CDR3 DNA sequence: TGTGCCAGCAGCCCGAGTCCGACAGGTTCCTTAGAGAATACGCAGTATTTT. It encodes CASSPSPTGSLENTQYF. The chain carries TRBV4-2 and TRBJ2-3; weak D call: TRBD1 (6 bases). Per the germline V gene, CDR1 is LGHNA and CDR2 is YNFKEQ. The CDR3 spans 17 residues. V lost 4 bases, J lost 7 bases, and 24 bases lay in between.

The rearrangement uses TRBV29-1 and TRBJ2-3; no reliable D call. CDR3 size: 14 residues. CDR1 and CDR2 from the germline V gene are SQVTM and ANQGSEA. V lost 7 bases and J 2 bases, leaving 16 bases between the germline ends. The CDR3 sequence: CSAVLGVSTDTQYF. Written as DNA, the CDR3 is TGCAGCGCCGTTCTTGGGGTTTCCACAGATACGCAGTATTTT.

The chain has TRBV7-9 and TRBJ2-7; 11 bases fit TRBD2. CDR1 is SEHNR, CDR2 FQNEAQ, per germline (reference sequence). Unmatched junction bases numbered 6, after V lost 5 bases and J lost 3 bases. The CDR3 runs to 15 residues. The CDR3 bases are TGTGCCAGCAGCCAAACTAGCGGGGGTTTCTACGAGCAGTACTTC. Protein product: CASSQTSGGFYEQYF.

This chain joins TRBV7-2 and TRBJ2-7; 7 bases align to TRBD2. The CDR3 is made up of 15 amino acids. The ends lost 5 bases at V and 3 bases at J; junction bases unmatched: 10. Germline V lookup: CDR1 SGHTA, CDR2 FQGNSA. CDR3: CASSRRAGEIYEQYF. In nucleotides, the CDR3 is TGTGCCAGCAGCCGCCGGGCGGGGGAGATCTACGAGCAGTACTTC.

The gene calls are TRBV7-2 and TRBJ1-2, with D perhaps TRBD1 (5 bases). Deletions cut 5 bases from V and 5 bases from J, with 18 bases between. Germline CDR1 reads SGHTA; CDR2 reads FQGNSA. The CDR3 is 15 residues long. The CDR3 is CASSPNPGTDYGYTF. DNA for the CDR3: TGTGCCAGCAGCCCAAACCCCGGGACGGATTATGGCTACACCTTC.

The chain employs TRBV11-2 and TRBJ2-1; D is ambiguous. V lost 5 bases and J 7 bases, leaving 6 bases between the germline ends. This CDR3 has 11 amino acids. Germline V gives CDR1 SGHAT, CDR2 FQNNGV. The DNA for the CDR3 is TGTGCCAGCAGCGTTTTTAATGAGCAGTTCTTC. Protein sequence: CASSVFNEQFF.

This chain links TRBV29-1 with TRBJ2-3, with D possibly matching TRBD1 (6 bases). Germline values: CDR1 SQVTM, CDR2 ANQGSEA. There are 14 residues in the CDR3. V was shortened by 2 bases and J by 1 base, with 10 bases between the two germline ends. CDR3 in DNA: TGCAGCGTTGAAAGACAGGCACGCACAGATACGCAGTATTTT. Its protein is CSVERQARTDTQYF.

The genes are TRBV5-6 and TRBJ2-7; TRBD2 is a possible D gene (6 bases). Germline CDR1 is SGHDT and CDR2 is YYEEEE. The CDR3 loop spans 13 amino acids. Between the trimmed V and J ends, which lost 2 bases and 7 bases, there was a span of 13 bases. CDR3 sequence: CASSLVGTPEQYF. CDR3 DNA sequence: TGTGCCAGCAGCTTAGTCGGGACTCCAGAGCAGTACTTC.

The CDR3 reads CASSFSGGAPYEQYF. The CDR3 DNA follows: TGTGCCAGCAGCTTTAGCGGGGGGGCCCCCTACGAGCAGTACTTC. V usage is TRBV7-3 and J usage is TRBJ2-7; 11 nucleotides line up with TRBD2. This CDR3 region has 15 residues. Germline CDR1 and CDR2: SGHTA and FQGTGA. V lost 3 bases to trimming and J lost 2 bases; unmatched junction nucleotides: 3.

The chain combines TRBV28 with TRBJ1-4, with 9 bases identical to TRBD1. This CDR3 region has 15 residues. V trimming: 6 bases; J trimming: 7 bases; junction bases outside the gene matches: 9. Germline CDR1 and CDR2: MDHEN and SYDVKM. This chain's CDR3 is CASSLKQGAAEKLFF. CDR3 DNA: TGTGCCAGCAGCCTGAAACAGGGGGCGGCTGAAAAACTGTTTTTT.

This chain connects TRBV5-1 to TRBJ2-3; D is perhaps TRBD2 (6 bases). The CDR3 totals 14 residues. V lost 1 base to trimming and J lost 6 bases, with 12 bases between them. Germline V gene data show CDR1 as SGHRS and CDR2 as YFSETQ. CDR3 DNA: TGCGCCAGCAGCTTGATTTCCCGGGGGGATACGCAGTATTTT. This sequence encodes CASSLISRGDTQYF. Full variable domain (remainder filled in from reference TRBV5-1 and TRBJ2-3): KAGVTQTPRYLIKTRGQQVTLSCSPISGHRSVSWYQQTPGQGLQFLFEYFSETQRNKGNFPGRFSGRQFSNSRSEMNVSTLELGDSALYLCASSLISRGDTQYFGPGTRLTVL.

This chain joins TRBV6-1 and TRBJ2-2; the D is unclear. Germline lookup yields CDR1 MNHNS and CDR2 SASEGT. The CDR3 contains 14 residues. V lost 4 bases to trimming and J lost 2 bases, with 8 bases between them. In nucleotides, the CDR3 is TGTGCCAGCAGTGCAATTGATAACACCGGGGAGCTGTTTTTT. Its protein product is CASSAIDNTGELFF.

The chain carries TRBV29-1 and TRBJ2-7, with D unresolved. Germline loops: CDR1 SQVTM, CDR2 ANQGSEA. This CDR3 comprises 14 residues. V was clipped by 0 bases and J by 5 bases, with 14 bases between them. CDR3 in amino acids: CSVEDGSSPHEQYF. The CDR3 region has the DNA TGCAGCGTTGAAGATGGGTCCTCTCCGCACGAGCAGTACTTC.

The J gene is TRBJ2-1, the V gene TRBV30, with a possible D match to TRBD1 (5 bases). This CDR3 spans 14 amino acids. The V end was cut by 0 bases, the J end by 0 bases, with 6 bases between. Germline CDR1 reads GTSNPN; CDR2 reads SVGIG (reference sequence). The CDR3 loop is CAWSVGRSYNEQFF. In DNA form, the CDR3 reads TGTGCCTGGAGTGTGGGGCGCTCCTACAATGAGCAGTTCTTC.

In this sample, this clone turned up once. The chain is built from TRBV7-2 and TRBJ1-5; tentative D call: TRBD1 (6 bases). V lost 7 bases to trimming and J lost 2 bases, with 12 bases between them. CDR3 length: 14 amino acids. Germline lookup yields CDR1 SGHTA and CDR2 FQGNSA. This CDR3 reads CASTLPGGNQPQHF. DNA for the CDR3: TGTGCCAGCACCCTGCCAGGGGGCAATCAGCCCCAGCATTTT.

V usage is TRBV6-5 and J usage is TRBJ2-1; TRBD2 is a possible D gene (5 bases). Deletions cut 8 bases from V and 2 bases from J, with 13 bases between. Germline V gene lookup returns CDR1 MNHEY and CDR2 SVGAGI. This CDR3 is built from 14 residues. In DNA, the CDR3 is TGTGCCAGCCCGGGTCTAGCAACCTACAATGAGCAGTTCTTC. This encodes CASPGLATYNEQFF.

This clone has a single count. The V and J genes are TRBV5-1 and TRBJ2-6; D perhaps matches TRBD1 (6 bases). From germline, CDR1 is SGHRS and CDR2 YFSETQ. Trimming shortened V by 6 bases and J by 2 bases, and 9 bases separated the two germline ends. The length of the CDR3 is 14 residues. CDR3 coding DNA: TGCGCCAGCATTGAGGGGGCTGGGGCCAACGTCCTGACTTTC. Translating gives CASIEGAGANVLTF.

V and J are TRBV5-6 and TRBJ1-4; 9 positions match TRBD1. V lost 2 bases and J lost 10; bases outside the gene matches: 6. The germline gives CDR1 SGHDT, CDR2 YYEEEE. The CDR3 is 14 residues long. This CDR3 reads CASSFPLQGAKLFF. Written as DNA, the CDR3 is TGTGCCAGCAGCTTCCCGTTACAGGGGGCAAAACTGTTTTTT.

The V call is TRBV6-6, the J call TRBJ1-1, with no clear D. V was trimmed by 2 bases and J by 5 bases, leaving 6 bases between them. This CDR3 spans 12 amino acids. Germline V gene sequence: CDR1 MNHNY, CDR2 SVGAGI (reference sequence). CDR3 protein: CASSYVGTEAFF. The CDR3 nucleotides read TGTGCCAGCAGTTACGTAGGGACTGAAGCTTTCTTT.

The V and J genes are TRBV18 and TRBJ1-1, with D possibly matching TRBD1 (6 bases). Germline loops: CDR1 KGHSH, CDR2 LQKENI. Trimming removed 6 bases from V and 3 bases from J, with 17 bases in between. The CDR3 runs 15 residues. CDR3: CASSGNTGRDTEAFF. The DNA for the CDR3 is TGTGCCAGCTCCGGAAATACAGGGCGGGACACTGAAGCTTTCTTT.

The chain uses TRBV5-1 and TRBJ1-4, with 7 bases matching TRBD1. This CDR3 contains 13 residues. The V gene's germline CDR1 is SGHRS and CDR2 YFSETQ. V shed 3 bases and J 10 bases; nucleotides not matched to a gene: 6. CDR3 nucleotide sequence: TGCGCCAGCAGCTACCCCCAGGGGGGAAAACTGTTTTTT. It yields the protein CASSYPQGGKLFF. Filled out from reference TRBV5-1 and TRBJ1-4, the complete variable domain reads KAGVTQTPRYLIKTRGQQVTLSCSPISGHRSVSWYQQTPGQGLQFLFEYFSETQRNKGNFPGRFSGRQFSNSRSEMNVSTLELGDSALYLCASSYPQGGKLFFGSGTQLSVL.

This clone was seen a few times. This chain links TRBV19 with TRBJ1-1, with a weak D call TRBD1 (5 bases). V lost 5 bases and J lost 0, with 7 bases in between. Germline CDR1 is LNHDA and CDR2 is SQIVND (reference sequence). The CDR3 covers 13 residues. CDR3: CASSSGLNTEAFF. DNA for the CDR3: TGTGCCAGTAGTTCAGGGTTGAACACTGAAGCTTTCTTT.

CDR3 amino acids: CASSAGLRDGEQFF. CDR3 nucleotide sequence: TGTGCCAGCAGTGCCGGTTTGCGGGATGGTGAGCAGTTCTTC. This chain joins TRBV6-4 and TRBJ2-1; a weak D match, TRBD2 (6 bases). CDR1 is MRHNA, CDR2 SNTAGT, per germline. This CDR3 region has 14 residues. V was clipped by 4 bases and J by 9 bases, with 16 bases between them.

This chain connects TRBV5-1 to TRBJ1-1; 10 bases are shared with TRBD1. CDR1 is SGHRS, CDR2 YFSETQ, per germline. This CDR3 is built from 16 residues. V dropped 4 bases and J dropped 4; count of bases not matched to a gene: 10. The CDR3 sequence: CASSLGIRTGGTEAFF. CDR3 in DNA: TGCGCCAGCAGCCTTGGTATCCGGACAGGGGGCACTGAAGCTTTCTTT.

This chain links TRBV7-2 with TRBJ1-1; D is possibly TRBD1 (5 bases). Per the germline V gene, CDR1 is SGHTA and CDR2 is FQGNSA. V was shortened by 5 bases and J by 4 bases, with 17 bases between the two germline ends. The CDR3 sequence is 15 residues long. In nucleotides, the CDR3 is TGTGCCAGCAGCGCCGCAGGGACTAGGCCCACTGAAGCTTTCTTT. Translated: CASSAAGTRPTEAFF.

The CDR3 sequence is CAWDPDINYEQYF. CDR3 sequence (DNA): TGTGCCTGGGATCCGGACATAAATTACGAGCAGTACTTC. The chain couples TRBV30 to TRBJ2-7; D is perhaps TRBD1 (5 bases). The germline V gene has CDR1 GTSNPN and CDR2 SVGIG (reference sequence). The germline V and J ends were trimmed by 5 bases and 4 bases, with 15 bases remaining between them. The CDR3 consists of 13 residues.

This clone was detected only once. V usage is TRBV5-1 and J usage is TRBJ1-1; 12 bases line up with TRBD1. V was clipped by 0 bases and J by 4 bases; unmatched bases: 4. The CDR3 contains 16 residues. Per the germline V gene, CDR1 is SGHRS and CDR2 is YFSETQ. For the CDR3, the DNA is TGCGCCAGCAGCTTGGAGGGACAGGGGGCCGGCACTGAAGCTTTCTTT. Residues: CASSLEGQGAGTEAFF.

V is TRBV19 and J is TRBJ2-2, with 8 bases that match TRBD2. V shed 6 bases and J 7 bases; nucleotides not matched to a gene: 13. Germline CDR1 LNHDA, CDR2 SQIVND (reference sequence). CDR3 length: 16 amino acids. CDR3 in DNA: TGTGCCAGTAGGGGACCGGGAGGGGGTACAGTCGGGGAGCTGTTTTTT. The encoded protein is CASRGPGGGTVGELFF.

J is TRBJ1-1 and V is TRBV5-4; weak D call: TRBD1 (5 bases). With 4 bases removed from V and 6 bases from J, the gap between germline ends came to 19 bases. CDR1 is SGHNT and CDR2 is YYREEE in the germline V gene (reference sequence). CDR3 size: 15 residues. The CDR3 DNA is TGTGCCAGCAGCCCACCGAATCCCGGGGACCCTGAAGCTTTCTTT. Protein: CASSPPNPGDPEAFF.